Following are 20 T cell receptor beta chains from one sample sequenced in a study of blood T cell repertoires in COVID-19. Sequencing used immunoSEQ multiplex PCR; TCRdb keeps in-frame clones, though not all of them. Among approximately 270,000 clones listed, around 90% were seen once. Material for sequencing was PBMCs or T cells enriched from blood (not recorded which). These TCRs come from a human donor in a cohort exposed to, infected with or recovered from COVID-19 (not recorded which). The donor label of this sample is uncertain.

The chain is built from TRBV6-5 and TRBJ1-5; 7 positions match TRBD1. CDR3 length: 14 residues. The V gene end was trimmed by 6 bases and the J gene end by 0 bases; junction bases not matched to a gene: 2. Germline lookup yields CDR1 MNHEY and CDR2 SVGAGI. Here the CDR3 DNA reads TGTGCCAGCAGCCGACAGGGTAGCAATCAGCCCCAGCATTTT. Amino acids: CASSRQGSNQPQHF.

The chain uses TRBV5-1 and TRBJ2-5; the D gene is possibly TRBD2 (6 bases). CDR3 length: 13 residues. Trimming pared 7 bases from V and 2 bases from J, leaving 12 bases between. Germline values: CDR1 SGHRS, CDR2 YFSETQ. CDR3 bases: TGCGCCAGCGGAGGGACTTATCAAGAGACCCAGTACTTC. It yields the protein CASGGTYQETQYF.

The rearrangement uses TRBV5-4 and TRBJ2-2; TRBD1 might be the D (5 bases). V was clipped by 4 bases and J by 6 bases, with 10 bases between them. This CDR3 is built from 13 residues. Germline V gives CDR1 SGHNT, CDR2 YYREEE (reference sequence). The CDR3 sequence is CASSRWGPGELFF. The CDR3 bases are TGTGCCAGCAGCAGATGGGGCCCCGGGGAGCTGTTTTTT.

This clone has a single count. The gene calls are TRBV10-3 and TRBJ1-6, with D hard to call. The V gene lost 2 bases and the J gene lost 0 bases, with 5 bases spanning the gap. CDR1 is ENHRY, CDR2 SYGVKD, per germline. The CDR3 extends over 15 amino acids. CDR3: CAISEEGSYNSPLHF. CDR3 nucleotide sequence: TGTGCCATCAGTGAGGAGGGCTCCTATAATTCACCCCTCCACTTT.

About this clone: Other DNA variants within this sample encode the same CDR3. This chain links TRBV30 with TRBJ2-7, with D perhaps matching TRBD2 (6 bases). Germline V CDR1 and CDR2: GTSNPN, SVGIG (reference sequence). The CDR3 has 12 residues. V lost 0 bases and J lost 4, with 7 bases in between. The CDR3 protein is CAWSVRGYEQYF. CDR3 sequence (DNA): TGTGCCTGGAGTGTACGGGGGTACGAGCAGTACTTC.

The chain combines TRBV2 with TRBJ1-2; TRBD1 might be the D (6 bases). V lost 8 bases, J lost 8 bases, and 15 bases lay in between. Germline CDR1 is SNHLY and CDR2 is FYNNEI. This CDR3 spans 12 amino acids. In nucleotides, the CDR3 is TGTGCCAGCCCCGGGACACCCCCAGGCTACACCTTC. Translating gives CASPGTPPGYTF.

The J gene is TRBJ1-2, the V gene TRBV19; TRBD1 agrees at 7 bases. With 3 bases clipped from V and 5 bases from J, the junction kept 6 bases outside the gene matches. Germline values: CDR1 LNHDA, CDR2 SQIVND (reference sequence). The CDR3 extends over 14 amino acids. The CDR3 is CASSILAGGYGYTF. In DNA form, the CDR3 reads TGTGCCAGTAGTATCCTGGCAGGGGGGTATGGCTACACCTTC.

The chain links TRBV6-2 or TRBV6-3 to TRBJ1-1; the match to TRBD1 covers 10 bases. The CDR3 runs to 16 residues. After removal of 0 bases from V and 7 bases from J, the junction contained 8 bases not matched to a gene. The germline gives CDR1 MNHEY, CDR2 SVGEGT. The CDR3 region has the DNA TGTGCCAGCAGTTACTCGACAGGGGGCGCGATAATTGAAGCTTTCTTT. This translates into CASSYSTGGAIIEAFF.

V and J are TRBV30 and TRBJ2-7; 12 bases fit TRBD2. The CDR3 length is 15 residues. Trimming cost V 1 base and J 0 bases; bases outside gene matches: 1. Germline CDR1 and CDR2: GTSNPN and SVGIG (reference sequence). The CDR3 nucleotides are TGTGCCTGGAGTGGACTAGCGGGGGTCTCCTACGAGCAGTACTTC. Protein: CAWSGLAGVSYEQYF. Looking up the rest from reference TRBV30 and TRBJ2-7 gives the full variable domain: SQTIHQWPATLVQPVGSPLSLECTVEGTSNPNLYWYRQAAGRGLQLLFYSVGIGQISSEVPQNLSASRPQDRQFILSSKKLLLSDSGFYLCAWSGLAGVSYEQYFGPGTRLTVT.

This chain uses TRBV18 with TRBJ2-1; 11 bases fit TRBD2. Germline assignment: CDR1 KGHSH and CDR2 LQKENI. The V and J ends lost 5 bases and 5 bases, in that order; junction bases with no gene match: 8. The CDR3 consists of 16 residues. CDR3 residues: CASSSLGTSGHNEQFF. The CDR3 DNA follows: TGTGCCAGCTCATCACTAGGGACTAGCGGCCACAATGAGCAGTTCTTC.

V is TRBV7-2 and J is TRBJ1-2; D is ambiguous. Germline V CDR1 and CDR2: SGHTA, FQGNSA. This CDR3 is built from 14 residues. V lost 1 base and J lost 9, with 15 bases in between. The DNA of the CDR3 is TGTGCCAGCAGCTTAGACCGAGGCGGAGGTCGCTACACCTTC. Protein: CASSLDRGGGRYTF. The whole variable domain, filled in from reference TRBV7-2 and TRBJ1-2, reads GAGVSQSPSNKVTEKGKDVELRCDPISGHTALYWYRQSLGQGLEFLIYFQGNSAPDKSGLPSDRFSAERTGGSVSTLTIQRTQQEDSAVYLCASSLDRGGGRYTFGSGTRLTVV.

The chain employs TRBV20-1 and TRBJ2-1, with 8 bases that match TRBD2. CDR3 length: 14 amino acids. Germline loops: CDR1 DFQATT, CDR2 SNEGSKA (reference sequence). V shed 3 bases and J 2 bases; nucleotides not matched to a gene: 3. This chain's CDR3 is CSASGGGPYNEQFF. CDR3 nucleotides: TGCAGTGCTAGTGGCGGGGGGCCCTACAATGAGCAGTTCTTC.

The CDR3 DNA reads as TGTGCCAGCACCCCGGCGGGTCCAGCAAAGACCCAGTACTTC. It translates to CASTPAGPAKTQYF. The chain links TRBV3-1 (or the pseudogene TRBV3-2) to TRBJ2-5, with D perhaps matching TRBD2 (5 bases). The germline V gene has CDR1 LGHDT and CDR2 YNNKEL (reference sequence). The CDR3 is 14 residues long. Deletions cut 7 bases from V and 6 bases from J, with 18 bases between.

V usage is TRBV2 and J usage is TRBJ1-4, with a tentative D call TRBD1 (6 bases). Germline values: CDR1 SNHLY, CDR2 FYNNEI. CDR3 size: 15 residues. V was clipped by 5 bases and J by 0 bases, with 10 bases between them. CDR3 coding DNA: TGTGCCAGCAGTACAGGGAAGGCAACTAATGAAAAACTGTTTTTT. Its protein is CASSTGKATNEKLFF.

This clone came up a few times. CDR3 in amino acids: CASSVGLGLASVFF. The CDR3 DNA is TGTGCCAGCAGCGTAGGGCTTGGGCTGGCCTCGGTGTTCTTC. J is TRBJ2-1 and V is TRBV9; D unclear. CDR3 length: 14 amino acids. The germline CDR1 and CDR2 sequences are SGDLS and YYNGEE. V lost 0 bases, J lost 15 bases, and 19 bases lay in between. The full variable domain, rest sourced from reference TRBV9 and TRBJ2-1, is DSGVTQTPKHLITATGQRVTLRCSPRSGDLSVYWYQQSLDQGLQFLIQYYNGEERAKGNILERFSAQQFPDLHSELNLSSLELGDSALYFCASSVGLGLASVFFGPGTRLTVL.

This chain uses TRBV6-5 with TRBJ1-2; 7 positions match TRBD1. The V segment lost 4 bases and the J segment 0 bases; nucleotides outside the gene matches: 5. CDR3 length: 15 amino acids. Per germline, CDR1 MNHEY and CDR2 SVGAGI. The CDR3 DNA is TGTGCCAGCAGTTTGTACAGGGGAGCTAACTATGGCTACACCTTC. Residues: CASSLYRGANYGYTF.

J is TRBJ2-3 and V is TRBV5-4; D unresolved. Germline V gene sequence: CDR1 SGHNT, CDR2 YYREEE (reference sequence). This CDR3 has 11 residues. V lost 3 bases to trimming and J lost 7 bases, with 6 bases between them. DNA of the CDR3: TGTGCCAGCAGCTGGGCCCATACGCAGTATTTT. It encodes CASSWAHTQYF.

This rearrangement joins TRBV3-1 (or the pseudogene TRBV3-2) to TRBJ2-3; 8 bases are shared with TRBD1. The CDR3 loop spans 15 amino acids. V was clipped by 1 base and J by 4 bases; unmatched bases: 4. From germline, CDR1 is LGHDT and CDR2 YNNKEL (reference sequence). The CDR3 DNA reads as TGTGCCAGCAGCCAAGTCCAGGGGGCCCCAGATACGCAGTATTTT. Its translation: CASSQVQGAPDTQYF.

The chain combines TRBV9 with TRBJ2-7, with TRBD2 matching 13 bases. This CDR3 contains 16 residues. CDR1 is SGDLS, CDR2 YYNGEE, per germline. V lost 2 bases and J lost 4; bases outside the gene matches: 6. As DNA, the CDR3 is TGTGCCAGCAGCGTGACTAGCGGGGGGCACCCTTACGAGCAGTACTTC. It specifies CASSVTSGGHPYEQYF.

The V and J genes are TRBV27 and TRBJ2-2, with 9 bases identical to TRBD1. Per the germline V gene, CDR1 is MNHEY and CDR2 is SMNVEV (reference sequence). The V segment lost 2 bases and the J segment 6 bases; nucleotides outside the gene matches: 13. The length of the CDR3 is 18 residues. CDR3 sequence (DNA): TGTGCCAGCAGTTTAGAAACCCACCGGACAGGGGAAGCCGGGGAGCTGTTTTTT. Amino acid sequence: CASSLETHRTGEAGELFF.